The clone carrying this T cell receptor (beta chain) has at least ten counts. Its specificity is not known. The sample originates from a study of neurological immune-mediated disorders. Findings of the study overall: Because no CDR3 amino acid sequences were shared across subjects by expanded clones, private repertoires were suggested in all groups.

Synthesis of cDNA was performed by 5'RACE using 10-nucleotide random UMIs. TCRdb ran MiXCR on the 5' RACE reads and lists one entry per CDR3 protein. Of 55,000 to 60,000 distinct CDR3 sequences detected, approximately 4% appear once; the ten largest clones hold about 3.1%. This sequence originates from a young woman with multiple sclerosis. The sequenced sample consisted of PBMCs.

The CDR3 nucleotides read TGCAGTGCCCTGGGACAGCTGAACACTGAAGCTTTCTTT. Residues: CSALGQLNTEAFF. V and J are TRBV20-1 and TRBJ1-1; 7 bases fit TRBD1. Per germline, CDR1 DFQATT and CDR2 SNEGSKA (reference sequence). The CDR3 has 13 amino acids. The V and J ends lost 6 bases and 0 bases, in that order; junction bases with no gene match: 4.